Listed below are T cell receptor beta chains from one sample, sequenced in a study of human T cells and chemical hapten exposure. TCRdb reprocessed the RACE reads with MiXCR, giving one entry per CDR3 protein. Here the sample spans about 92,000 distinct CDR3 sequences, 9.6% being singletons. Sequenced here: whole blood, sampled in connection with sensitization to the hapten diphenylcyclopropenone (DPC). These receptors were obtained from a woman aged 35 to 49 with alopecia areata. Some clones in this sample may be carry-over from other donors' samples. The CDR3 runs from the conserved cysteine through the conserved F or W. Each record gives: J gene, V gene, CDR3 protein.

>TRBJ2-3|TRBV23-1
CASSQGAHRDRALPDTQYF
>TRBJ2-7|TRBV4-3
CASSQAGQTYEQYF
>TRBJ1-2|TRBV7-2
CASSLQWLTGGADGYTF
>TRBJ2-3|TRBV7-7
CASSPLSGFSTDTQYF
>TRBJ2-5|TRBV7-7
CASSLGGYQETQYF
>TRBJ2-2|TRBV24-1
CATSDLRDIQGDTGELFF
>TRBJ1-5|TRBV7-2
CASSWDRANQPQHF
>TRBJ2-1|TRBV5-1
CASSPSPGGDEQFF
>TRBJ2-7|TRBV11-2
CASSLGGARTYEQYF
>TRBJ2-5|TRBV20-1
CSARIAGLETQYF
>TRBJ1-1|TRBV6-6
CASSYPAGTGNTEAFF
>TRBJ2-3|TRBV10-3
CAISESSGADTQYF
>TRBJ1-5|TRBV7-9
CASSKGGSSQPQHF
>TRBJ1-2|TRBV7-2
CASSLTHSNYGYTF
>TRBJ1-5|TRBV20-1
CSARGNLGLNQPQHF
>TRBJ2-3|TRBV4-1
CASSQGTSGGADTQYF
>TRBJ2-6|TRBV2
CVSSEGDSGANVLTF
>TRBJ2-1|TRBV29-1
CSVVSVNSYNEQFF
>TRBJ1-2|TRBV12-3/TRBV12-4
CASSLTGADGYTF
>TRBJ1-3|TRBV7-9
CASSLTQGNSGNTIYF
>TRBJ2-1|TRBV6-2/TRBV6-3
CASNLRLGAGSMYNEQFF
>TRBJ2-1|TRBV7-9
CASSLATGEGNNEQFF
>TRBJ1-4|TRBV28
CASMPGGHEKLFF
>TRBJ1-1|TRBV29-1
CSVELYRAYTEAFF
>TRBJ1-4|TRBV19
CASSIGTGGNEKLFF
>TRBJ2-3|TRBV7-9
CASDRVNDWMTDTQYF
>TRBJ2-2|TRBV12-3/TRBV12-4
CASSLGSSGTGELFF
>TRBJ2-1|TRBV25-1
CASRLAGGLNEQFF
>TRBJ1-1|TRBV7-2
CASRKVGTEAFF
>TRBJ2-3|TRBV5-5
CASSLQGGGSTDTQYF
>TRBJ1-5|TRBV4-1
CASSQARGQINQPQHF
>TRBJ2-2|TRBV27
CASSPRQGGKGTGELFF
>TRBJ1-1|TRBV6-2/TRBV6-3
CASSRGGGQTEAFF
>TRBJ2-2|TRBV6-2/TRBV6-3
CASSGDRGQTGELFF
>TRBJ2-2|TRBV6-4
CASSDSLATGELFF
>TRBJ1-1|TRBV5-1
CASSLGYWTGNTEAFF
>TRBJ2-3|TRBV7-9
CASSTIRGDTKNTQYF
>TRBJ2-1|TRBV7-3
CASSLGLAGHNEQFF
>TRBJ2-7|TRBV6-6
CASRTGASYEQYF
>TRBJ2-7|TRBV4-1
CASSPHEEAGGWEQYF
>TRBJ1-5|TRBV28
CASEGAGNQPQHF
>TRBJ1-6|TRBV10-3
CAISVGTGRSPLHF
>TRBJ1-5|TRBV6-5
CASSRNRELNQPQHF
>TRBJ1-2|TRBV10-3
CAIQRAGAQGYTF
>TRBJ1-5|TRBV28
CASSLWGNQPQHF
>TRBJ2-7|TRBV19
CASSTKGRGQGPYEQYF
>TRBJ2-7|TRBV7-9
CASSLGTDEQYF
>TRBJ1-3|TRBV7-2
CASSMPYSGTGAGNTIYF
>TRBJ2-1|TRBV5-4
CASSLGGLAGGGEQFF
>TRBJ2-4|TRBV4-3
CASSPGLAGSFFQNIQYF
>TRBJ2-7|TRBV7-2
CASSFGYLATEQYF
>TRBJ1-1|TRBV9
CASSVAGLGTEAFF
>TRBJ1-5|TRBV29-1
CSVESGGNQPQHF
>TRBJ1-1|TRBV28
CASSSRPTGRNTEAFF
>TRBJ1-2|TRBV5-1
CASSSQGMSGYTF
>TRBJ2-3|TRBV6-1
CASSRTRADTQYF
>TRBJ2-1|TRBV4-1
CASSQALRQSEQFF
>TRBJ1-1|TRBV14
CASSPMGQGLSEAFF
>TRBJ1-5|TRBV6-5
CASGRGPQHF